The source of this TCR beta chain is a study of blood T cell repertoires in COVID-19. The wider study: The United States, Italy and Spain supplied acute and convalescent COVID-19 samples. T cells, B-cell-depleted T cells, or PBMCs supplied cDNA or gDNA.

Original processing notes: Estimated nucleated cell counts came from reference gene primer amplification. Method: immunoSEQ multiplex PCR; TCRdb's copy keeps in-frame clones and lacks some. V and J calls plus clone size are reproduced from that table; the DNA served to infer D and trimming. The sample carries about 360,000 clones, around 87% recorded once. The germline V gene has CDR1 SGDLS and CDR2 YYNGEE. After removal of 3 bases from V and 3 bases from J, the junction contained 5 bases not matched to a gene. The CDR3 length is 15 residues. This chain connects TRBV9 to TRBJ1-4, with 7 bases aligning to TRBD1. The receptor comes from a human donor in a cohort sampled during active COVID-19. Specimen: peripheral blood. The CDR3 is CASSASGTANEKLFF. CDR3 DNA: TGTGCCAGCAGCGCGTCCGGGACAGCTAATGAAAAACTGTTTTTT.